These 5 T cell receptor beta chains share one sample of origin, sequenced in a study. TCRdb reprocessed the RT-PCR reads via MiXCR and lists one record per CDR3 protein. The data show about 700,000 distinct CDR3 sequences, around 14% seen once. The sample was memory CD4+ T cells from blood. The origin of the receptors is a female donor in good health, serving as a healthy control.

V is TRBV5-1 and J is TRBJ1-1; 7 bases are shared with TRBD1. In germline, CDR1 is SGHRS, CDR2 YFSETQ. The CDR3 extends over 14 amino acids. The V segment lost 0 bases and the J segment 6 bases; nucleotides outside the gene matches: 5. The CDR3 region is CASSLEQGISEAFF. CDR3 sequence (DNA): TGCGCCAGCAGCTTGGAACAGGGGATCTCTGAAGCTTTCTTT.

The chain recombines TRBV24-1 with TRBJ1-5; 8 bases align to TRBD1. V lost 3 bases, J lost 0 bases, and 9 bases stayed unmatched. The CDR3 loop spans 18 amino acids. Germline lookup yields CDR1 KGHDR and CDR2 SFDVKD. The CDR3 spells CATSDGALGTGSNQPQHF. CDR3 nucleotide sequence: TGTGCCACCAGTGATGGCGCTTTAGGGACAGGTAGCAATCAGCCCCAGCATTTT.

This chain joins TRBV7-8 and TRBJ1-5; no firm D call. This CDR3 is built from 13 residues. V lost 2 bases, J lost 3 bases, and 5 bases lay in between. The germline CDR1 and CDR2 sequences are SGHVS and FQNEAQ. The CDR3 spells CASSLPNNQPQHF. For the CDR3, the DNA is TGTGCCAGCAGCTTACCGAACAATCAGCCCCAGCATTTT. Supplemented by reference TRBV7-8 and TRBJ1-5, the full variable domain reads GAGVSQSPRYKVAKRGQDVALRCDPISGHVSLFWYQQALGQGPEFLTYFQNEAQLDKSGLPSDRFFAERPEGSVSTLKIQRTQQEDSAVYLCASSLPNNQPQHFGDGTRLSIL.

The CDR3, as DNA: TGTGCCAGCAGCCACAATCTGATGGCCTACGAGCAGTACTTC. Translated: CASSHNLMAYEQYF. The rearrangement links TRBV3-1 to TRBJ2-7; D ambiguous. Per the germline V gene, CDR1 is LGHDT and CDR2 is YNNKEL (reference sequence). The CDR3 runs 14 residues. V was pared by 3 bases and J by 2 bases, with 11 bases between.

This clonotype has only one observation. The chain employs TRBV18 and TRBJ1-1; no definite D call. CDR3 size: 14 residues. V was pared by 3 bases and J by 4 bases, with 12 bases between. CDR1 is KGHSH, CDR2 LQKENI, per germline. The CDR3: CASSPQDGSTEAFF. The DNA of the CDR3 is TGTGCCAGCTCACCTCAGGACGGTTCCACTGAAGCTTTCTTT.